The 28 T cell receptor beta chains given below trace back to one sample, sequenced in a study of response to subunit inactivated influenza vaccine. TCRdb reanalysed the RT-PCR reads using MiXCR and keeps one entry per CDR3 protein. Among hundreds of thousands of distinct CDR3 sequences listed, about 25% were seen once. The source material was CD4+ T cells sorted from PBMCs, sampled roughly 5 days after vaccination. Receptors were obtained from a man aged 50-59 years who received an inactivated influenza vaccine.

This clonotype was picked up a small number of times. CDR3: CASRSSWVGSYEQYF. The DNA for the CDR3 is TGTGCCAGCAGATCGTCCTGGGTCGGGTCCTACGAGCAGTACTTC. This chain connects TRBV5-5 to TRBJ2-7, with no clear D. The V end was cut by 5 bases, the J end by 1 base, with 16 bases between. CDR1 is SGHKS, CDR2 YYEKEE, per germline (reference sequence). This CDR3 contains 15 residues.

The V call is TRBV10-3, the J call TRBJ2-2; D perhaps matches TRBD2 (5 bases). Looked up from germline, CDR1 is ENHRY and CDR2 is SYGVKD. With 1 base removed from V and 1 base from J, the gap between germline ends came to 7 bases. The CDR3 has 15 amino acids. CDR3 protein: CAISEFGENTGELFF. The DNA for the CDR3 is TGTGCCATCAGTGAGTTCGGGGAGAACACCGGGGAGCTGTTTTTT.

This clonotype has more than one count but fewer than ten. V gene TRBV7-8 combines with J gene TRBJ2-6; D is ambiguous. Germline values: CDR1 SGHVS, CDR2 FQNEAQ. V gave up 7 bases and J gave up 2 bases, with 18 bases separating them. The CDR3 runs 17 residues. CDR3 sequence: CASTPSRTVAGANVLTF. CDR3 bases: TGTGCCAGCACCCCATCGCGGACCGTAGCTGGGGCCAACGTCCTGACTTTC. Complete variable domain (other parts from reference TRBV7-8 and TRBJ2-6): GAGVSQSPRYKVAKRGQDVALRCDPISGHVSLFWYQQALGQGPEFLTYFQNEAQLDKSGLPSDRFFAERPEGSVSTLKIQRTQQEDSAVYLCASTPSRTVAGANVLTFGAGSRLTVL.

The table lists this clonotype with a few counts. This chain links TRBV7-9 with TRBJ2-1, with 7 bases lining up with TRBD1. Trimming cost V 4 bases and J 0 bases; bases outside gene matches: 6. The CDR3 contains 16 residues. CDR1 is SEHNR and CDR2 is FQNEAQ in the germline V gene (reference sequence). Here the CDR3 reads CASSSHRGSSYNEQFF. The CDR3 DNA sequence: TGTGCCAGCAGCTCACACAGGGGAAGCTCCTACAATGAGCAGTTCTTC.

The gene calls are TRBV9 and TRBJ2-1; D is uncertain. The CDR3 loop spans 13 amino acids. Germline V CDR1 and CDR2: SGDLS, YYNGEE. Trimming took off 4 bases at V and 2 bases at J, with 7 bases between the two ends. The CDR3 is CASSPRPYNEQFF. Here the CDR3 DNA reads TGTGCCAGCAGCCCTCGACCCTACAATGAGCAGTTCTTC.

This clonotype was found a few times. The chain carries TRBV5-1 and TRBJ2-6, with D possibly matching TRBD2 (6 bases). This CDR3 region has 15 residues. V lost 5 bases, J lost 1 base, and 10 bases lay in between. Germline assignment: CDR1 SGHRS and CDR2 YFSETQ. CDR3 sequence reads: CASRAAGSGANVLTF. The CDR3 bases are TGCGCCAGCAGGGCCGCGGGGTCTGGGGCCAACGTCCTGACTTTC. Drawing the rest from reference TRBV5-1 and TRBJ2-6, the complete variable domain is KAGVTQTPRYLIKTRGQQVTLSCSPISGHRSVSWYQQTPGQGLQFLFEYFSETQRNKGNFPGRFSGRQFSNSRSEMNVSTLELGDSALYLCASRAAGSGANVLTFGAGSRLTVL.

This chain connects TRBV5-1 to TRBJ2-3; a possible D gene is TRBD2 (5 bases). V dropped 2 bases and J dropped 2 bases, with 12 bases sitting between them. The CDR3 loop spans 15 amino acids. Germline CDR1 reads SGHRS; CDR2 reads YFSETQ. CDR3 sequence: CASSLRGGPTDTQYF. Here the CDR3 DNA reads TGCGCCAGCAGCTTACGTGGCGGGCCCACAGATACGCAGTATTTT.

The table lists this clonotype with a few counts. The gene calls are TRBV12-3 or TRBV12-4 and TRBJ2-3, with a tentative D call TRBD1 (5 bases). V dropped 5 bases and J dropped 1 base, with 16 bases sitting between them. The CDR3 loop spans 16 amino acids. The CDR3 loop is CASSRGRDRGTDTQYF. In DNA form, the CDR3 reads TGTGCCAGCAGTAGGGGCAGGGATAGGGGCACAGATACGCAGTATTTT.

The table lists this clonotype with many counts. The chain couples TRBV5-1 to TRBJ2-7, with unresolved D. Germline V lookup: CDR1 SGHRS, CDR2 YFSETQ. V gave up 2 bases and J gave up 2 bases, with 11 bases separating them. The CDR3 sequence is 14 residues long. DNA of the CDR3: TGCGCCAGCAGCTTATGGACGGGTACCTACGAGCAGTACTTC. Its translation is CASSLWTGTYEQYF.

This clonotype came up a few times. The rearrangement links TRBV18 to TRBJ2-7; 11 bases match TRBD2. This CDR3 region has 17 residues. V lost 3 bases, J lost 3 bases, and 10 bases stayed unmatched. Germline V gene sequence: CDR1 KGHSH, CDR2 LQKENI. CDR3 nucleotide sequence: TGTGCCAGCTCACCCCGGGGGTCTAGCGGGAGGTTCTACGAGCAGTACTTC. This translates into CASSPRGSSGRFYEQYF.

This clonotype was observed a handful of times. This chain links TRBV3-1 with TRBJ2-1; D is possibly TRBD1 (5 bases). CDR3 length: 16 amino acids. V shed 1 base and J shed 2 bases, with 12 bases lying between them. Germline-derived CDR1 and CDR2 are LGHDT and YNNKEL (reference sequence). The CDR3 bases are TGTGCCAGCAGCCAAGCTTCAGGACAAACCTACAATGAGCAGTTCTTC. Amino acids: CASSQASGQTYNEQFF.

There are a few counts of this clonotype. The V and J genes are TRBV6-2 or TRBV6-3 and TRBJ2-1, with 7 bases identical to TRBD1. This CDR3 has 14 residues. The V gene's germline CDR1 is MNHEY and CDR2 SVGEGT. J was trimmed by 5 bases and V by 6 bases; bases with no gene match: 7. The CDR3 nucleotides read TGTGCCAGCAGGAGGGACAGAGTAAACAATGAGCAGTTCTTC. It yields the protein CASRRDRVNNEQFF.

The V call is TRBV4-3, the J call TRBJ1-2, with D possibly TRBD1 on 5 matching bases. This CDR3 is 15 amino acids long. V lost 4 bases to trimming and J lost 4 bases, with 16 bases between them. The germline V gene encodes CDR1 LGHNA and CDR2 YSLEER. CDR3: CASSPSFSGSYGYTF. CDR3 nucleotides: TGCGCCAGCAGCCCAAGCTTCTCAGGGAGCTATGGCTACACCTTC.

Only a few counts were recorded for this clonotype. V gene TRBV10-3 combines with J gene TRBJ1-5, with D perhaps TRBD1 (6 bases). Germline CDR1 and CDR2: ENHRY and SYGVKD. Trimming cost V 2 bases and J 3 bases, with 11 bases left between them. This CDR3 comprises 15 residues. CDR3 sequence reads: CAISEVRGPNQPQHF. The DNA of the CDR3 is TGTGCCATCAGTGAGGTCAGGGGCCCCAATCAGCCCCAGCATTTT.

V usage is TRBV10-3 and J usage is TRBJ2-7, with TRBD2 identical over 8 bases. J gave up 7 bases and V 0 bases, and 11 bases lay outside the gene matches. In germline, CDR1 is ENHRY, CDR2 SYGVKD. This CDR3 has 16 amino acids. The CDR3 sequence: CAISESGSGAFGEQYF. CDR3 coding DNA: TGTGCCATCAGTGAGTCGGGTAGCGGGGCGTTTGGGGAGCAGTACTTC.

A few counts support this clonotype. The chain joins TRBV6-2 or TRBV6-3 to TRBJ2-2, with 8 bases lining up with TRBD2. V was pared by 7 bases and J by 1 base, with 8 bases of the junction left unmatched. There are 16 residues in the CDR3. CDR1 MNHEY and CDR2 SVGEGT come from the germline V gene. Written as DNA, the CDR3 is TGTGCCAGCAATAAAGCGGGAGCTGGGAACACCGGGGAGCTGTTTTTT. Translating it yields CASNKAGAGNTGELFF.

The chain recombines TRBV20-1 with TRBJ2-3, with 8 bases fitting TRBD1. Germline CDR1 and CDR2: DFQATT and SNEGSKA (reference sequence). Trimming removed 0 bases from V and 6 bases from J; junction bases left unmatched: 11. This CDR3 contains 16 residues. Written as DNA, the CDR3 is TGCAGTGCTAGAGATCGCGGCAGGGGGCGAAGTGATACGCAGTATTTT. Translating it yields CSARDRGRGRSDTQYF.

The V call is TRBV12-3 or TRBV12-4, the J call TRBJ1-6; possibly TRBD1 for D (6 bases). V was pared by 7 bases and J by 7 bases, with 17 bases between. The CDR3 contains 15 residues. CDR3 bases: TGTGCCAGCACCCTACAGGGATTAGGGAATTCACCCCTCCACTTT. Translated, it gives CASTLQGLGNSPLHF.

This clonotype appeared a few times. The chain carries TRBV10-3 and TRBJ2-3; 7 bases are shared with TRBD1. V lost 5 bases to trimming and J lost 8 bases; unmatched junction nucleotides: 4. Germline V gives CDR1 ENHRY, CDR2 SYGVKD. This CDR3 spans 12 amino acids. CDR3 bases: TGTGCCATCAGTAACGACAGGGCTACGCAGTATTTT. It codes for CAISNDRATQYF.

This clonotype was seen a handful of times. In DNA form, the CDR3 reads TGTGCCAGCAGTTTCTGGGGTTCCTACAATGAGCAGTTCTTC. Translating it yields CASSFWGSYNEQFF. The chain combines TRBV12-3 or TRBV12-4 with TRBJ2-1; unclear D gene. The CDR3 length is 14 residues. Trimming removed 3 bases from V and 1 base from J, with 7 bases in between.

The gene calls are TRBV7-2 and TRBJ2-5; 14 bases line up with TRBD2. Germline V lookup: CDR1 SGHTA, CDR2 FQGNSA. This CDR3 is built from 16 residues. V trimming: 5 bases; J trimming: 5 bases; junction bases outside the gene matches: 7. The CDR3 loop is CASSRGTSGRGETQYF. CDR3 bases: TGTGCCAGCAGCCGAGGGACTAGCGGGAGAGGGGAGACCCAGTACTTC.

The V gene is TRBV7-2, the J gene TRBJ2-5; the match to TRBD1 covers 9 bases. This CDR3 region has 14 residues. V was pared by 4 bases and J by 5 bases, with 5 bases of the junction left unmatched. Germline CDR1 is SGHTA and CDR2 is FQGNSA. CDR3 sequence: CASSYQTGGETQYF. The DNA for the CDR3 is TGTGCCAGCAGCTACCAGACAGGGGGGGAGACCCAGTACTTC.

The J gene is TRBJ2-5, the V gene TRBV20-1, with 7 bases that match TRBD2. Germline CDR1 DFQATT, CDR2 SNEGSKA (reference sequence). J gave up 2 bases and V 6 bases, and 9 bases lay outside the gene matches. The CDR3 runs to 14 residues. The CDR3, as DNA: TGCAGTGCGCAGGCGGGACTACCTCAAGAGACCCAGTACTTC. It yields the protein CSAQAGLPQETQYF.

V and J are TRBV4-1 and TRBJ2-1, with 10 bases lining up with TRBD2. Germline lookup yields CDR1 MGHRA and CDR2 YSYEKL. The CDR3 is made up of 16 amino acids. The J segment lost 3 bases and the V segment lost 4 bases, leaving 6 bases of the junction unmatched. CDR3 bases: TGCGCCAGCAGCCGAAGGACTAGCGGAGACTACAATGAGCAGTTCTTC. It specifies CASSRRTSGDYNEQFF.

This clonotype was seen only a few times. The chain uses TRBV7-9 and TRBJ2-5; 9 bases map to TRBD1. Per the germline V gene, CDR1 is SEHNR and CDR2 is FQNEAQ (reference sequence). This CDR3 is 15 amino acids long. Trimming removed 3 bases from V and 5 bases from J; junction bases left unmatched: 7. The CDR3 spells CASSLGTGSGETQYF. In DNA form, the CDR3 reads TGTGCCAGCAGCTTGGGGACAGGGTCGGGGGAGACCCAGTACTTC.

The chain carries TRBV28 and TRBJ1-4; a weak D match, TRBD1 (6 bases). V lost 6 bases to trimming and J lost 4 bases, with 9 bases between them. Germline V gives CDR1 MDHEN, CDR2 SYDVKM. This CDR3 comprises 13 residues. CDR3 loop: CASRGGRNEKLFF. DNA of the CDR3: TGTGCCAGCAGAGGGGGGCGTAATGAAAAACTGTTTTTT.

This clonotype was counted a few times. The junction shows a germline mismatch at one end, possibly a read error. This rearrangement joins TRBV10-3 to TRBJ1-1, with D possibly matching TRBD1 (6 bases). The CDR3 spans 13 residues. The germline V gene has CDR1 ENHRY and CDR2 SYGVKD. CDR3 coding DNA: TGTGCCACCAGTGGACAGTCGAACACTGAAGCTTTCTTT. Amino acids: CATSGQSNTEAFF.

The sample holds many counts of this clonotype. The J gene is TRBJ2-7, the V gene TRBV12-3 or TRBV12-4; 10 bases align to TRBD1. The V segment lost 5 bases and the J segment 2 bases; nucleotides outside the gene matches: 3. This CDR3 has 14 residues. The CDR3 DNA is TGTGCCAGCAGTCCGGGACAGGGGACCTACGAGCAGTACTTC. Translating gives CASSPGQGTYEQYF.